The 13 T cell receptor beta chains below come from one sample, sequenced in a study of cytotoxic CD8 clonotypes in ibrutinib-treated CLL. TCRdb's copy holds only in-frame clones and misses some; the assay was immunoSEQ multiplex PCR. The table includes over 110,000 clones, approximately 90% detected once. Material: PBMCs, obtained after 12 months of ibrutinib treatment. These receptors all come from a human donor with chronic lymphocytic leukemia.

The rearrangement joins TRBV27 to TRBJ2-6; tentatively, D is TRBD1 or TRBD2 (5 bases each). V gave up 2 bases and J gave up 0 bases, with 11 bases separating them. From germline, CDR1 is MNHEY and CDR2 SMNVEV (reference sequence). This CDR3 has 17 residues. This chain's CDR3 is CASSLGAGNSGANVLTF. In DNA form, the CDR3 reads TGTGCCAGCAGTTTAGGGGCGGGCAACTCTGGGGCCAACGTCCTGACTTTC.

The rearrangement uses TRBV5-1 and TRBJ2-1; either TRBD1 or TRBD2 may supply D (5 bases each). Germline V CDR1 and CDR2: SGHRS, YFSETQ. V lost 3 bases to trimming and J lost 9 bases, with 13 bases between them. CDR3 length equals 13 residues. The CDR3 DNA reads TGCGCCAGCAGCTCACTAGGCCAGGGTGAGCAGTTCTTC. This encodes CASSSLGQGEQFF.

The V gene is TRBV27, the J gene TRBJ2-1; D is perhaps TRBD1 (5 bases). Between the trimmed V and J ends, which lost 7 bases and 0 bases, there was a span of 13 bases. The CDR3 runs to 15 residues. The germline V gene encodes CDR1 MNHEY and CDR2 SMNVEV (reference sequence). CDR3 region: CASNADRNSYNEQFF. CDR3 nucleotides: TGTGCCAGCAATGCCGACAGAAACTCCTACAATGAGCAGTTCTTC.

The chain uses TRBV9 and TRBJ1-1; D is unresolved. The CDR3 extends over 15 amino acids. V gave up 0 bases and J gave up 1 base, with 10 bases separating them. Looked up from germline, CDR1 is SGDLS and CDR2 is YYNGEE. The CDR3 region is CASSVVGIRNTEAFF. The CDR3 nucleotides read TGTGCCAGCAGCGTAGTGGGCATACGGAACACTGAAGCTTTCTTT. Full variable domain (remainder filled in from reference TRBV9 and TRBJ1-1): DSGVTQTPKHLITATGQRVTLRCSPRSGDLSVYWYQQSLDQGLQFLIQYYNGEERAKGNILERFSAQQFPDLHSELNLSSLELGDSALYFCASSVVGIRNTEAFFGQGTRLTVV.

This chain links TRBV2 with TRBJ2-1; 8 bases are a match to TRBD1. There are 18 residues in the CDR3. CDR1 and CDR2 from the germline V gene are SNHLY and FYNNEI. Trimming took 5 bases from V and 4 from J; bases not matched to a gene: 16. The CDR3 is CASSPGTGSWLDYNEQFF. The CDR3 region has the DNA TGTGCCAGCAGTCCCGGGACAGGATCTTGGTTGGATTACAATGAGCAGTTCTTC. Variable domain in full (rest from reference TRBV2 and TRBJ2-1): EPEVTQTPSHQVTQMGQEVILRCVPISNHLYFYWYRQILGQKVEFLVSFYNNEISEKSEIFDDQFSVERPDGSNFTLKIRSTKLEDSAMYFCASSPGTGSWLDYNEQFFGPGTRLTVL.

The rearrangement uses TRBV5-1 and TRBJ1-1, with D possibly matching TRBD1 (5 bases). The CDR3 contains 15 residues. V was clipped by 2 bases and J by 5 bases, with 16 bases between them. In germline, CDR1 is SGHRS, CDR2 YFSETQ. The CDR3, as DNA: TGCGCCAGCAGCTTCTCGGGGACTGTGGGTACTGAAGCTTTCTTT. It encodes CASSFSGTVGTEAFF.

J is TRBJ1-3 and V is TRBV5-1; TRBD1 might be the D (6 bases). Germline assignment: CDR1 SGHRS and CDR2 YFSETQ. Trimming pared 2 bases from V and 1 base from J, leaving 7 bases between. The CDR3 runs to 14 residues. In DNA, the CDR3 is TGCGCCAGCAGCTTAGGGGGTTCTGGAAACACCATATATTTT. Residues: CASSLGGSGNTIYF.

The chain uses TRBV25-1 and TRBJ2-3; D is perhaps TRBD1 (5 bases). This CDR3 spans 15 amino acids. Germline V gene sequence: CDR1 MGHDK, CDR2 SYGVNS. Between the trimmed V and J ends, which lost 2 bases and 0 bases, there was a span of 9 bases. The CDR3 sequence is CASSEGGASTDTQYF. DNA of the CDR3: TGTGCCAGCAGTGAAGGTGGGGCTAGCACAGATACGCAGTATTTT.

This clone was counted only a few times. The chain is built from TRBV29-1 and TRBJ1-1; no clear D. Germline CDR1 SQVTM, CDR2 ANQGSEA. Trimming pared 3 bases from V and 1 base from J, leaving 3 bases between. The length of the CDR3 is 11 residues. The CDR3 DNA is TGCAGCGTTGACGGGAACACTGAAGCTTTCTTT. It is translated as CSVDGNTEAFF.

The chain is built from TRBV6-5 and TRBJ1-2; D not certain. The CDR3 runs to 13 residues. The ends were cut back, 5 bases at V and 1 base at J, with 8 bases in the middle. Germline CDR1 is MNHEY and CDR2 is SVGAGI. In DNA, the CDR3 is TGTGCCAGCAGTATCAATAATAACTATGGCTACACCTTC. Its translation: CASSINNNYGYTF.

The CDR3 spells CASSLGGPGYTF. CDR3 DNA: TGTGCCAGCAGCTTAGGGGGGCCTGGCTACACCTTC. The genes are TRBV7-6 and TRBJ1-2; tentatively, D is TRBD1 (6 bases). V dropped 1 base and J dropped 7 bases, with 7 bases sitting between them. The CDR3 covers 12 residues. CDR1 and CDR2 (germline): SGHVS, FNYEAQ. Drawing the rest from reference TRBV7-6 and TRBJ1-2, the complete variable domain is GAGVSQSPRYKVTKRGQDVALRCDPISGHVSLYWYRQALGQGPEFLTYFNYEAQQDKSGLPNDRFSAERPEGSISTLTIQRTEQRDSAMYRCASSLGGPGYTFGSGTRLTVV.

The V gene is TRBV28, the J gene TRBJ2-5; 7 nucleotides line up with TRBD1. V gave up 2 bases and J gave up 2 bases; unmatched junction bases: 2. Germline loops: CDR1 MDHEN, CDR2 SYDVKM. The length of the CDR3 is 14 residues. CDR3 loop: CASSLMGQQETQYF. CDR3 DNA sequence: TGTGCCAGCAGTTTAATGGGACAGCAAGAGACCCAGTACTTC.

The chain has TRBV7-9 and TRBJ2-7; the match to TRBD2 covers 7 bases. The CDR3 length is 14 residues. Losses at the gene ends were 5 bases for V and 3 bases for J; bases not matched to a gene: 7. Per the germline V gene, CDR1 is SEHNR and CDR2 is FQNEAQ (reference sequence). The CDR3 is CASSPTGGYYEQYF. Written as DNA, the CDR3 is TGTGCCAGCAGCCCTACGGGAGGCTACTACGAGCAGTACTTC.